These 11 T cell receptor beta chains share one sample of origin, sequenced in a study of cytomegalovirus exposure and HLA in healthy donors. PCR amplification relied on 60 Vbeta primers (plus 13 Jbeta primers). Sequenced by immunoSEQ multiplex PCR; TCRdb stores in-frame clones only, minus some. The data contain approximately 93,000 clones, about four fifths of them singletons. Material: PBMCs. The source of these receptors is a woman between 35 and 50 years old in good health and CMV-seronegative.

The chain carries TRBV6-1 and TRBJ1-3; possible D gene TRBD1, 6 bases. CDR1 MNHNS and CDR2 SASEGT come from the germline V gene. This CDR3 comprises 15 residues. The germline V and J ends were trimmed by 6 bases and 2 bases, with 14 bases remaining between them. CDR3 protein: CASRPRTETGNTIYF. The CDR3, as DNA: TGTGCCAGCAGGCCTAGGACAGAGACTGGAAACACCATATATTTT.

The chain is built from TRBV10-3 and TRBJ1-1; the match to TRBD1 covers 10 bases. There are 14 residues in the CDR3. Germline loops: CDR1 ENHRY, CDR2 SYGVKD. Trimming at V came to 7 bases and at J to 5 bases, leaving 7 bases not matched to a gene. CDR3 protein: CAITPGQGLTEAFF. CDR3 DNA sequence: TGTGCCATCACACCGGGACAGGGGCTTACTGAAGCTTTCTTT.

The chain links TRBV5-4 to TRBJ2-2; 8 bases match TRBD2. Looked up from germline, CDR1 is SGHNT and CDR2 is YYREEE (reference sequence). The CDR3 has 16 amino acids. With V trimmed by 2 bases and J by 5 bases, 8 bases remained unmatched. CDR3 protein: CASSLAGAGRTGELFF. The CDR3 DNA follows: TGTGCCAGCAGCTTAGCGGGAGCGGGCAGGACCGGGGAGCTGTTTTTT.

The V gene is TRBV2, the J gene TRBJ1-6, with D perhaps TRBD1 (6 bases). The CDR3 is made up of 13 amino acids. The V end lost 4 bases, the J end lost 10 bases, and 11 bases lay between the germline ends. Per germline, CDR1 SNHLY and CDR2 FYNNEI. Here the CDR3 DNA reads TGTGCCAGCAGTGGAAGGGGGTACTCACCCCTCCACTTT. As protein: CASSGRGYSPLHF.

This clone came up a few times. The chain links TRBV6-5 to TRBJ1-3; TRBD1 aligns across 7 bases. The junction had 10 bases not matched to a gene; V was cut back by 6 bases and J by 8 bases. Germline values: CDR1 MNHEY, CDR2 SVGAGI. There are 14 residues in the CDR3. As DNA, the CDR3 is TGTGCCAGCAGCAGGGACAGCTTGTCGGACACCATATATTTT. It yields the protein CASSRDSLSDTIYF.

V and J are TRBV19 and TRBJ1-1; weak D call: TRBD1 (5 bases). Deletions cut 2 bases from V and 8 bases from J, with 12 bases between. The CDR3 spans 13 residues. Germline loops: CDR1 LNHDA, CDR2 SQIVND (reference sequence). CDR3 DNA sequence: TGTGCCAGTAGTATACGCCAGGGATCAGAAGCTTTCTTT. This encodes CASSIRQGSEAFF.

The chain employs TRBV7-9 and TRBJ2-5; 8 positions match TRBD1. The J segment lost 2 bases and the V segment lost 4 bases, leaving 12 bases of the junction unmatched. CDR3 length: 17 residues. Germline lookup yields CDR1 SEHNR and CDR2 FQNEAQ (reference sequence). DNA of the CDR3: TGTGCCAGCAGCTCCCTGGGACAGGCAACAACGCAAGAGACCCAGTACTTC. Protein product: CASSSLGQATTQETQYF.

The chain is built from TRBV6-1 and TRBJ2-1, with a weak D call TRBD1 (5 bases). Germline CDR1 reads MNHNS; CDR2 reads SASEGT. V lost 2 bases to trimming and J lost 0 bases, with 11 bases between them. The CDR3 is 16 amino acids. CDR3 region: CASSEWGVSSYNEQFF. CDR3 DNA: TGTGCCAGCAGTGAATGGGGCGTTAGCTCCTACAATGAGCAGTTCTTC.

The chain recombines TRBV5-4 with TRBJ2-2, with 9 bases lining up with TRBD1. Germline V gives CDR1 SGHNT, CDR2 YYREEE (reference sequence). CDR3 length: 16 amino acids. V lost 4 bases, J lost 1 base, and 5 bases stayed unmatched. The CDR3: CASSRGDRVNTGELFF. The CDR3 DNA is TGTGCCAGCAGCCGCGGGGACAGGGTGAACACCGGGGAGCTGTTTTTT.

V gene TRBV6-1 combines with J gene TRBJ2-3; D perhaps matches TRBD2 (6 bases). The germline V gene encodes CDR1 MNHNS and CDR2 SASEGT. Trimming stripped 1 base from V and 6 bases from J, with 17 bases between. This CDR3 contains 16 residues. The CDR3 bases are TGTGCCAGCAGTGAAGTGGTAGCGGCCACTAGGGATACGCAGTATTTT. Encoded protein: CASSEVVAATRDTQYF.

The V gene is TRBV10-2, the J gene TRBJ1-1; D unclear. The germline CDR1 and CDR2 sequences are WSHSY and SAAADI. The CDR3 has 14 amino acids. V shed 0 bases and J shed 0 bases, with 5 bases lying between them. Here the CDR3 reads CASSESRVNTEAFF. In DNA, the CDR3 is TGCGCCAGCAGTGAGTCCCGAGTGAACACTGAAGCTTTCTTT.